Listed below are T cell receptor beta chains from one sample, sequenced in a study of cytomegalovirus exposure and HLA in healthy donors. TCRdb's copy holds only in-frame clones and misses some; the assay was immunoSEQ multiplex PCR. The sample holds 200,000 to 250,000 clones. Sequencing was done on a sample of PBMCs. Source of these receptors: a woman in her thirties in good health and CMV-seropositive. The CDR3 runs from the conserved cysteine through the conserved F or W.

v_gene | CDR3aa
TRBV5-4 | CASSSVTGVGTDTQYF
TRBV15 | CATSRGLAGANEQYF
TRBV5-6 | CASSLTGYRYEQYF
TRBV11-3 | CASSLRGGAETQYF
TRBV2 | CASSESDSYNSPLHF
TRBV11-2 | CASSLDPSGRRGDTQYF
TRBV2 | CASSTSLQAYSGNTIYF
TRBV2 | CASSGPGENTEAFF
TRBV5-1 | CASSFTTENYNEQFF
TRBV4-3 | CASSQEGMSGTVTYEQYF
TRBV5-5 | CASSLLTGGGFYGYTF
TRBV6-1 | CASSAGQFSGNTIYF
TRBV9 | CASSVWDRRYNEQFF
TRBV9 | CASSVGTSLSYEQYF
TRBV10-1 | CASSTGGADTQYF
TRBV15 | CATSRATLERRGYTF
TRBV4-1 | CASSRKGQGMDQPQHF